This TCR beta chain stems from a study of blood T cell repertoires in COVID-19. Study-level information: Samples came from the United States, Italy and Spain, spanning acute and convalescent COVID-19. Sample material is recorded as cDNA or gDNA derived from T cells, B-cell-depleted T cells, or PBMCs.

This CDR3 region has 15 residues. Germline V gene data show CDR1 as SGDLS and CDR2 as YYNGEE. Trimming removed 4 bases from V and 1 base from J, with 14 bases in between. Original processing notes: Estimation of nucleated cell counts relied on the amplification of reference gene primers. The table came from immunoSEQ multiplex PCR; TCRdb's copy has only in-frame clones and leaves some out. The DNA gave D and trimming, while V, J and clone size come from that table. Of about 380,000 clones in the sample, about 85% were seen once. This sequence joins TRBV9 and TRBJ1-1; tentatively, D is TRBD1 (5 bases). The material sequenced was peripheral blood. This clonotype was sampled from a woman aged 18-29 years with acute or convalescent COVID-19. The CDR3 spells CASSSQGAGNTEAFF. The DNA for the CDR3 is TGTGCCAGCAGCTCCCAAGGGGCTGGGAACACTGAAGCTTTCTTT.